This passage covers 16 T cell receptor beta chains from one sample sequenced in a study of shared clonotypes between healthy human individuals. Measured with immunoSEQ multiplex PCR; TCRdb has only the in-frame clones, and not every one. The data hold 2 million to 2.5 million clones, with about nine tenths observed a single time. Sequences were obtained from naive CD4+ T cells from PBMCs. The subset was: CD45RA+ positively selected. The receptors originated from a man aged 18 to 29 in good health. Some clones in this sample may be carry-over from other donors' samples.

The CDR3 sequence is CASSLARVGREKLFF. In DNA, the CDR3 is TGTGCCAGCAGCTTAGCGCGGGTCGGGAGGGAAAAACTGTTTTTT. This rearrangement joins TRBV7-9 to TRBJ1-4; D ambiguous. This CDR3 spans 15 amino acids. The V gene's germline CDR1 is SEHNR and CDR2 FQNEAQ (reference sequence). Trimming cost V 0 bases and J 8 bases, with 13 bases left between them. The variable domain in full, completed from reference TRBV7-9 and TRBJ1-4, reads DTGVSQNPRHKITKRGQNVTFRCDPISEHNRLYWYRQTLGQGPEFLTYFQNEAQLEKSRLLSDRFSAERPKGSFSTLEIQRTEQGDSAMYLCASSLARVGREKLFFGSGTQLSVL.

This rearrangement joins TRBV18 to TRBJ2-3; D unclear. The CDR3 extends over 12 amino acids. Germline-derived CDR1 and CDR2 are KGHSH and LQKENI. The V gene lost 5 bases and the J gene lost 3 bases, with 6 bases spanning the gap. For the CDR3, the DNA is TGTGCCAGCTCAAAACGTACAGATACGCAGTATTTT. Protein sequence: CASSKRTDTQYF.

The chain recombines TRBV25-1 with TRBJ1-2; D is uncertain. V dropped 2 bases and J dropped 4 bases, with 14 bases sitting between them. CDR3 length: 15 amino acids. Per the germline V gene, CDR1 is MGHDK and CDR2 is SYGVNS. CDR3 nucleotides: TGTGCCAGCAGTGAACCCCTTACTGACCTCTATGGCTACACCTTC. Translated: CASSEPLTDLYGYTF.

Concerning this clone: Within the sample, other DNA sequences also encode this same CDR3. The V call is TRBV30, the J call TRBJ1-5, with no clear D. This CDR3 region has 13 residues. V lost 0 bases to trimming and J lost 1 base, with 4 bases between them. CDR1 and CDR2 from the germline V gene are GTSNPN and SVGIG (reference sequence). CDR3 coding DNA: TGTGCCTGGAGTGTAAGCAGCAATCAGCCCCAGCATTTT. As protein: CAWSVSSNQPQHF. The full variable domain, rest sourced from reference TRBV30 and TRBJ1-5, is SQTIHQWPATLVQPVGSPLSLECTVEGTSNPNLYWYRQAAGRGLQLLFYSVGIGQISSEVPQNLSASRPQDRQFILSSKKLLLSDSGFYLCAWSVSSNQPQHFGDGTRLSIL.

V and J are TRBV28 and TRBJ1-5; perhaps TRBD1 as D (5 bases). The CDR3 length is 16 residues. Trimming pared 5 bases from V and 7 bases from J, leaving 21 bases between. The germline V gene has CDR1 MDHEN and CDR2 SYDVKM. CDR3 sequence: CASSLPVGLRGQPQHF. The CDR3 DNA follows: TGTGCCAGCAGTCTTCCGGTTGGACTGCGGGGGCAGCCCCAGCATTTT.

In its sample, this clone was seen once. The V and J genes are TRBV7-2 and TRBJ1-2; D is perhaps TRBD1 (6 bases). Deletions cut 2 bases from V and 8 bases from J, with 21 bases between. The CDR3 runs 16 residues. Germline CDR1 is SGHTA and CDR2 is FQGNSA. CDR3 amino acids: CASSLNARGKTGGYTF. Written as DNA, the CDR3 is TGTGCCAGCAGCTTAAACGCAAGAGGGAAAACAGGGGGCTACACCTTC.

This clone occurred once. This chain links TRBV29-1 with TRBJ2-5, with D uncertain. Matching the DNA end better, TRBJ2-7 makes the J call doubtful. This CDR3 has 11 amino acids. Germline loops: CDR1 SQVTM, CDR2 ANQGSEA. The CDR3 region is CSVASYYEQYF. CDR3 in DNA: TGCAGCGTCGCAAGCTACTACGAGCAGTACTTC.

Comments on this clone: Other DNA sequences of this sample code for an identical CDR3. The chain couples TRBV2 to TRBJ2-7; D call uncertain. CDR3 length equals 11 residues. Germline V gene lookup returns CDR1 SNHLY and CDR2 FYNNEI. The V end lost 5 bases, the J end lost 5 bases, and 7 bases lay between the germline ends. CDR3 nucleotide sequence: TGTGCCAGCAGTACCGTGAACGAGCAGTACTTC. Translating gives CASSTVNEQYF.

This clone was seen just once. The chain is built from TRBV28 and TRBJ2-2; 7 nucleotides match TRBD1. CDR1 and CDR2 from the germline V gene are MDHEN and SYDVKM. There are 16 residues in the CDR3. Losses at the gene ends were 6 bases for V and 1 base for J; bases not matched to a gene: 8. As DNA, the CDR3 is TGTGCCAGCAGCCTACCCGGGACAGTGAACACCGGGGAGCTGTTTTTT. The encoded protein is CASSLPGTVNTGELFF.

The gene calls are TRBV9 and TRBJ2-2, with TRBD2 as a possible D gene (6 bases). The V and J ends lost 4 bases and 5 bases respectively, with 21 bases between them. This CDR3 spans 17 amino acids. The germline CDR1 and CDR2 sequences are SGDLS and YYNGEE. The CDR3 DNA is TGTGCCAGCAGCCTTCTAGGGGCCGGCGGGATAACCGGGGAGCTGTTTTTT. It specifies CASSLLGAGGITGELFF.

J is TRBJ1-6 and V is TRBV30; D is possibly TRBD1 (5 bases). V was clipped by 1 base and J by 7 bases, with 17 bases between them. Germline V gene lookup returns CDR1 GTSNPN and CDR2 SVGIG (reference sequence). The length of the CDR3 is 16 residues. The CDR3 is CAWSAYPGTPNSPLHF. The CDR3 coding sequence is TGTGCCTGGAGTGCCTACCCCGGGACTCCAAATTCACCCCTCCACTTT.

The rearrangement links TRBV5-4 to TRBJ2-1, with 9 bases that match TRBD2. Trimming took 0 bases from V and 5 from J; bases not matched to a gene: 6. The germline V gene encodes CDR1 SGHNT and CDR2 YYREEE (reference sequence). This CDR3 has 16 residues. The CDR3 coding sequence is TGTGCCAGCAGCTTGGGTGGCGGGAGGGGAGACAATGAGCAGTTCTTC. Translation gives CASSLGGGRGDNEQFF.

The chain joins TRBV5-4 to TRBJ1-2; 10 bases map to TRBD1. CDR1 and CDR2 (germline): SGHNT, YYREEE (reference sequence). The ends lost 9 bases at V and 8 bases at J; junction bases unmatched: 4. CDR3 length: 11 amino acids. CDR3 region: CATGQGGGYTF. The CDR3 region has the DNA TGTGCCACCGGACAGGGGGGCGGCTACACCTTC.

The V and J genes are TRBV5-4 and TRBJ2-5; D may be TRBD2 (6 bases). Germline CDR1 and CDR2: SGHNT and YYREEE (reference sequence). This CDR3 comprises 16 residues. Trimming stripped 3 bases from V and 0 bases from J, with 15 bases between. As DNA, the CDR3 is TGTGCCAGCAGCTCCACCGCCGGGAGTCACCAAGAGACCCAGTACTTC. It codes for CASSSTAGSHQETQYF.

This chain uses TRBV14 with TRBJ2-1, with TRBD2 matching 11 bases. This CDR3 contains 16 residues. Germline values: CDR1 SGHDN, CDR2 FVKESK. V was pared by 3 bases and J by 5 bases, with 6 bases of the junction left unmatched. The CDR3 is CASSQPGTSGNNEQFF. The CDR3 DNA sequence: TGTGCCAGCAGCCAGCCCGGGACTAGCGGAAACAATGAGCAGTTCTTC.

The V and J genes are TRBV2 and TRBJ1-5; D is undetermined. This CDR3 is 14 amino acids long. The V gene lost 7 bases and the J gene lost 10 bases, with 20 bases spanning the gap. Per the germline V gene, CDR1 is SNHLY and CDR2 is FYNNEI. This chain's CDR3 is CASTLTTGGGPQHF. CDR3 DNA: TGTGCCAGCACCCTGACGACCGGAGGCGGACCCCAGCATTTT.